This TCR beta chain was recorded in a study of CD8+CD57+ T cells in acquired aplastic anemia. Study results and limitations: Patients versus controls showed no significant CD8+ Simpson's diversity difference.

It was genomic DNA that served as the template for profiling TCR beta VDJ and CDR3. One entry per CDR3 protein results from TCRdb running MiXCR on the reads. Of under 350,000 distinct CDR3 sequences in the sample, 56% were seen once. This clonotype was counted many times. The antigen remains unidentified. The ends were cut back, 1 base at V and 4 bases at J, with 11 bases in the middle. The germline V gene encodes CDR1 SGHRS and CDR2 YFSETQ. This CDR3 has 14 amino acids. The gene calls are TRBV5-1 and TRBJ1-2; unclear D gene. This receptor was taken from a human donor with severe aplastic anemia or a healthy control (not recorded which). The sample taken for sequencing was sorted CD4+, CD8+, or CD8+CD57+ T cells (not recorded which) from PBMCs. CDR3 coding DNA: TGCGCCAGCAGCTTGAAGTCCACCACCTATGGCTACACCTTC. It yields the protein CASSLKSTTYGYTF.